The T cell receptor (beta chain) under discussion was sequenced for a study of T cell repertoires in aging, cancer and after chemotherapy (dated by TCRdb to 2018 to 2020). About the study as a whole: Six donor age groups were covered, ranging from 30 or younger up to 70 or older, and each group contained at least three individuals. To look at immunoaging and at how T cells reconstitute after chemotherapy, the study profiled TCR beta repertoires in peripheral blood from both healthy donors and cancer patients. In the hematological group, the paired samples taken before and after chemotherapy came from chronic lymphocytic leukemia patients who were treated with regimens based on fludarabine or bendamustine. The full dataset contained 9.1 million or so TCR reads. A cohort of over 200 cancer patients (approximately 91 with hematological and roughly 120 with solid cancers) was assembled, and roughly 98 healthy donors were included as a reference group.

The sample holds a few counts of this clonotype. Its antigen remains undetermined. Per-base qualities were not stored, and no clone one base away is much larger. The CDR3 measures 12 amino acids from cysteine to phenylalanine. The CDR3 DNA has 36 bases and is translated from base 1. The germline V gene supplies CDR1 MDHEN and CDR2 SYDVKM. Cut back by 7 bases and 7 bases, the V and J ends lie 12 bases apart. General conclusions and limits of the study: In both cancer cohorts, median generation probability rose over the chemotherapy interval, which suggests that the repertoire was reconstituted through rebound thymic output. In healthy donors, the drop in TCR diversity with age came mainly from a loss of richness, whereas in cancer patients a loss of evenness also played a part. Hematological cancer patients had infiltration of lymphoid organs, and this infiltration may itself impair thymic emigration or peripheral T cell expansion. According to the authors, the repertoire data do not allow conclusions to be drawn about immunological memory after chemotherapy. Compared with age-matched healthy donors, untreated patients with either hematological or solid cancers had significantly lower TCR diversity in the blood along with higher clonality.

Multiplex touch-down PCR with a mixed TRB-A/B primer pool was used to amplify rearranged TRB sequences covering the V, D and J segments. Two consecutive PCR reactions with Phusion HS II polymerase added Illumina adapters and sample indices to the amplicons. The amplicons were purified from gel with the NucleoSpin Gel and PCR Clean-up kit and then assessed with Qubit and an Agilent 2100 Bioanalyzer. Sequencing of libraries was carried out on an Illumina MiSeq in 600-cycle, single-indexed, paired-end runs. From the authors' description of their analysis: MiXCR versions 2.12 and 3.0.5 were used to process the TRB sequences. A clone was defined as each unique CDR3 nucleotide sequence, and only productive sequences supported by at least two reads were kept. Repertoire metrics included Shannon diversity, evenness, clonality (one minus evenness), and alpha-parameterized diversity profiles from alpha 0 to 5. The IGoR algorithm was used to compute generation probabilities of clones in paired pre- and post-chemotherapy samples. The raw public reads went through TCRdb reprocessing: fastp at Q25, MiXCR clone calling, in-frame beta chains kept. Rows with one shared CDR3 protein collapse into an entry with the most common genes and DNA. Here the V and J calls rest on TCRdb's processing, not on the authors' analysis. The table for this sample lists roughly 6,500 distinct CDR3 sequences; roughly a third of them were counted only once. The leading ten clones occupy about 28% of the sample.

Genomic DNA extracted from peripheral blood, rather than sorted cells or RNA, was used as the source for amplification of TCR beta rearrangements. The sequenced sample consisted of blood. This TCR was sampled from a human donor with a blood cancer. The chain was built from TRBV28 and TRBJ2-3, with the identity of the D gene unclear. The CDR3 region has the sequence CASKVGKNTQYF. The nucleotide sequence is TGTGCCAGCAAAGTAGGGAAGAATACGCAGTATTTT. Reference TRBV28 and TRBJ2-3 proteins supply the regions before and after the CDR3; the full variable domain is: DVKVTQSSRYLVKRTGEKVFLECVQDMDHENMFWYRQDPGLGLRLIYFSYDVKMKEKGDIPEGYSVSREKKERFSLILESASTNQTSMYLCASKVGKNTQYFGPGTRLTVL.